This T cell receptor (beta chain) is drawn from a study of blood T cell repertoires in COVID-19. The germline gives CDR1 SNHLY, CDR2 FYNNEI. This CDR3 has 17 residues. The V and J ends lost 2 bases and 6 bases respectively, with 23 bases between them. The authors' processing: Scientists estimated how many nucleated cells there were by amplifying reference gene primers. Clones were read by immunoSEQ multiplex PCR, and TCRdb kept only the in-frame ones, dropping some. Clone size and V and J calls were adopted from that table, with D and trimming inferred from the DNA. The top ten clones hold about 17% of a sample with fewer than 150,000 clones, around 86% of them seen once.

This sequence joins TRBV2 and TRBJ2-7, with a tentative D call TRBD2 (7 bases). The source material was peripheral blood. The sequence came from a woman in her 50s who had recovered from COVID-19. In DNA form, the CDR3 reads TGTGCCAGCAGTGAAAGACGGGGGGCGGGACGAAGTGGCGAGCAGTACTTC. It encodes CASSERRGAGRSGEQYF. The full variable domain, rest sourced from reference TRBV2 and TRBJ2-7, is EPEVTQTPSHQVTQMGQEVILRCVPISNHLYFYWYRQILGQKVEFLVSFYNNEISEKSEIFDDQFSVERPDGSNFTLKIRSTKLEDSAMYFCASSERRGAGRSGEQYFGPGTRLTVT.